This passage covers 30 T cell receptor beta chains from one sample sequenced in a study of T cells in Graves' hyperthyroidism and ophthalmopathy. RNA transcripts provided the source from which TCR beta CDR3 regions were amplified. HTBI primers were the set used in a first-round RT-PCR of the TCR CDR3. TCRdb re-called the multiplex PCR reads with MiXCR, one entry per CDR3 protein. The sample records about 400,000 distinct CDR3 sequences, 15% to 19% being singletons. Sequencing was done on a sample of blood. All receptors derive from a woman aged 18-29 years with Graves' hyperthyroidism.

This clonotype was found many times. V is TRBV5-1 and J is TRBJ1-1; D is possibly TRBD1 (5 bases). CDR3 size: 16 residues. Per germline, CDR1 SGHRS and CDR2 YFSETQ. Trimming stripped 4 bases from V and 2 bases from J, with 18 bases between. The CDR3 protein is CASSLQRRGGNTEAFF. The CDR3 DNA is TGCGCCAGCAGCCTACAGAGGAGGGGTGGTAACACTGAAGCTTTCTTT.

Only a few counts were recorded for this clonotype. A much more abundant neighbour one base away suggests this may be a read error. The chain carries TRBV27 and TRBJ1-1, with 8 nucleotides matching TRBD1. The CDR3 runs to 19 residues. The germline V gene has CDR1 MNHEY and CDR2 SMNVEV (reference sequence). V lost 6 bases, J lost 1 base, and 19 bases stayed unmatched. The CDR3 region has the DNA TGTGCCAGCAGCCTAATCCACCACCGGGACAGGTTATCGAACACTGAAGCTTTCTTT. The encoded protein is CASSLIHHRDRLSNTEAFF.

This clonotype has at least ten counts. The V call is TRBV12-3 or TRBV12-4, the J call TRBJ2-3; D gene unclear. V was pared by 7 bases and J by 4 bases, with 15 bases between. The CDR3 runs to 14 residues. Here the CDR3 DNA reads TGTGCCAGCACCCCCCACGAGTCAGCAGATACGCAGTATTTT. Protein: CASTPHESADTQYF.

The CDR3 DNA reads TGTGCCACCGAGACCGGGACAGGGGCAGGGGGGGCCGGCGAGCAGTTCTTC. This gives the protein CATETGTGAGGAGEQFF. The chain uses TRBV11-2 and TRBJ2-1; 10 bases align to TRBD1. CDR3 length: 17 residues. The junction had 22 bases not matched to a gene; V was cut back by 10 bases and J by 10 bases. Germline V lookup: CDR1 SGHAT, CDR2 FQNNGV.

The rearrangement uses TRBV7-9 and TRBJ2-7, with 9 positions matching TRBD1. CDR1 and CDR2 from the germline V gene are SEHNR and FQNEAQ (reference sequence). CDR3 length equals 15 residues. Trimming took 6 bases from V and 3 from J; bases not matched to a gene: 9. Written as DNA, the CDR3 is TGTGCCAGCAGTCTTACAGGGGGCGAGAGCTACGAGCAGTACTTC. It codes for CASSLTGGESYEQYF.

This clonotype was observed at least ten times. The chain combines TRBV12-5 with TRBJ2-1; D might be TRBD1 (6 bases). The CDR3 is 16 residues long. Per germline, CDR1 LGHNT and CDR2 FRNRAP. V gave up 3 bases and J gave up 3 bases, with 15 bases separating them. The CDR3 loop reads CASGFSTGTYYNEQFF. The CDR3 DNA reads TGTGCTAGTGGTTTCTCCACCGGGACATACTACAATGAGCAGTTCTTC.

The chain has TRBV12-3 or TRBV12-4 and TRBJ1-1; possibly TRBD1 for D (6 bases). The CDR3 has 15 amino acids. V lost 6 bases, J lost 5 bases, and 19 bases lay in between. The CDR3 DNA is TGTGCCAGCAGCTTTTTGGCGGGGGGCAAAACTGAAGCTTTCTTT. Protein product: CASSFLAGGKTEAFF.

In this sample, this clonotype turned up many times. The chain couples TRBV5-8 to TRBJ2-2; D is ambiguous. V shed 0 bases and J shed 5 bases, with 17 bases lying between them. The CDR3 covers 17 residues. Germline V gene lookup returns CDR1 SGHTS and CDR2 YDEGEE. In DNA, the CDR3 is TGTGCCAGCAGCTTGGTCCCGACGGTGATGGGGACCGGGGAGCTGTTTTTT. Protein sequence: CASSLVPTVMGTGELFF.

This clonotype appeared many times. The chain carries TRBV7-2 and TRBJ1-3; D is undetermined. V was shortened by 6 bases and J by 0 bases, with 9 bases between the two germline ends. This CDR3 comprises 14 residues. From germline, CDR1 is SGHTA and CDR2 FQGNSA. This CDR3 reads CASRTTFSGNTIYF. In nucleotides, the CDR3 is TGTGCCAGCAGAACGACCTTCTCTGGAAACACCATATATTTT.

This clonotype was picked up one time. The chain links TRBV3-1 to TRBJ2-7; TRBD2 matches 10 bases. Germline CDR1 is LGHDT and CDR2 is YNNKEL (reference sequence). V shed 3 bases and J 5 bases; nucleotides not matched to a gene: 7. The CDR3 loop spans 15 amino acids. CDR3 DNA: TGTGCCAGCAGCCAGACTAGCGGGCCTGGGGACGAGCAGTACTTC. Its protein is CASSQTSGPGDEQYF.

The rearrangement links TRBV7-2 to TRBJ1-2; 10 bases fit TRBD1. Germline assignment: CDR1 SGHTA and CDR2 FQGNSA. Unmatched junction bases numbered 8, after V lost 5 bases and J lost 2 bases. CDR3 length: 16 amino acids. CDR3 DNA: TGTGCCAGCAGCCTCCGAACGGGACAGGGGAACTATGGCTACACCTTC. Translation gives CASSLRTGQGNYGYTF.

This clonotype was detected only a few times. The chain has TRBV7-9 and TRBJ2-1; 13 nucleotides line up with TRBD2. CDR3 length: 17 amino acids. V trimming: 1 base; J trimming: 3 bases; junction bases outside the gene matches: 3. Per germline, CDR1 SEHNR and CDR2 FQNEAQ (reference sequence). The CDR3 coding sequence is TGTGCCAGCAGCTTAGGGGGACTAGCGGGGAGCTACAATGAGCAGTTCTTC. Protein: CASSLGGLAGSYNEQFF.

With respect to this clonotype: A read error may be the cause here, since a much bigger clone is one base away. V usage is TRBV12-3 or TRBV12-4 and J usage is TRBJ2-2; tentative D call: TRBD1 (6 bases). Trimming took 5 bases from V and 1 from J, leaving 11 bases between them. CDR3 size: 15 residues. CDR3 coding DNA: TGTGCCAGCAGTCCGGACAGAATGAACACCGGGGAGCTGTTTTTT. Translation gives CASSPDRMNTGELFF.

This clonotype was detected ten times or more. CDR3 sequence reads: CASSFGRAPYNEQFF. DNA for the CDR3: TGCGCCAGCAGCTTCGGCCGGGCCCCCTACAATGAGCAGTTCTTC. The chain uses TRBV5-1 and TRBJ2-1; no reliable D call. With 2 bases removed from V and 2 bases from J, the gap between germline ends came to 11 bases. The CDR3 spans 15 residues. Looked up from germline, CDR1 is SGHRS and CDR2 is YFSETQ.

This clonotype was counted ten times or more. The chain carries TRBV20-1 and TRBJ2-7; D is unclear. V shed 4 bases and J shed 0 bases, with 13 bases lying between them. Germline-derived CDR1 and CDR2 are DFQATT and SNEGSKA (reference sequence). CDR3 length equals 14 residues. The CDR3 DNA follows: TGCAGTGCTAAGAGTAGGACCGCCTCCTACGAGCAGTACTTC. Protein product: CSAKSRTASYEQYF.

In its sample, this clonotype was seen many times. The chain has TRBV6-2 or TRBV6-3 and TRBJ2-1; tentatively, D is TRBD2 (5 bases). The CDR3 spans 16 residues. Germline V gives CDR1 MNHEY, CDR2 SVGEGT. V was trimmed by 0 bases and J by 1 base, leaving 10 bases between them. The CDR3 DNA is TGTGCCAGCAGTTACTCGAGGGAAGCGTCCTACAATGAGCAGTTCTTC. Translation gives CASSYSREASYNEQFF.

This clonotype was counted ten times or more. V and J are TRBV6-5 and TRBJ1-2; D is undetermined. This CDR3 has 14 amino acids. Germline V lookup: CDR1 MNHEY, CDR2 SVGAGI. The V end was cut by 0 bases, the J end by 7 bases, with 12 bases between. This CDR3 is CASSYSADSRGYTF. In DNA, the CDR3 is TGTGCCAGCAGTTACTCGGCAGATTCCCGTGGCTACACCTTC.

A few counts support this clonotype. The chain uses TRBV19 and TRBJ1-5; 8 nucleotides line up with TRBD1. The J segment lost 1 base and the V segment lost 8 bases, leaving 19 bases of the junction unmatched. Per germline, CDR1 LNHDA and CDR2 SQIVND (reference sequence). CDR3 size: 19 residues. For the CDR3, the DNA is TGTGCCAGTGGAACAGGACAGGGAGATTTTAAGCGAAGCAATCAGCCCCAGCATTTT. Translation: CASGTGQGDFKRSNQPQHF.

This chain joins TRBV9 and TRBJ2-3, with TRBD2 as a possible D gene (6 bases). The CDR3 has 14 residues. Trimming pared 0 bases from V and 5 bases from J, leaving 10 bases between. The germline V gene encodes CDR1 SGDLS and CDR2 YYNGEE. CDR3 amino acids: CASSVAGGGDTQYF. DNA for the CDR3: TGTGCCAGCAGCGTAGCCGGGGGTGGAGATACGCAGTATTTT.

This clonotype appeared many times. The V and J genes are TRBV7-9 and TRBJ2-3, with 11 bases identical to TRBD1. Germline CDR1 SEHNR, CDR2 FQNEAQ (reference sequence). This CDR3 has 16 amino acids. V lost 4 bases, J lost 1 base, and 4 bases stayed unmatched. The DNA of the CDR3 is TGTGCCAGCAGCTGGACAGGGGGCCCACGCACAGATACGCAGTATTTT. This encodes CASSWTGGPRTDTQYF.

This clonotype has at least ten counts. J is TRBJ2-1 and V is TRBV3-2. TRBV3-2 is a pseudogene segment. This CDR3 has 15 residues. In nucleotides, the CDR3 is TGTGCCAGCAGCCAATTGGGGTGCTACTACAATGAGCAGTTCTTC. Protein product: CASSQLGCYYNEQFF.

This clonotype was recorded only once. A much bigger clone sits one base away, suggesting this may be a read error. The chain has TRBV29-1 and TRBJ2-7; 7 bases line up with TRBD2. CDR1 is SQVTM and CDR2 is ANQGSEA in the germline V gene. The CDR3 spans 14 residues. The V and J ends lost 4 bases and 3 bases, in that order; junction bases with no gene match: 9. This chain's CDR3 is CSVAPSRTSYEQYF. In DNA, the CDR3 is TGCAGCGTTGCCCCGTCCAGGACTAGCTACGAGCAGTACTTC.

V gene TRBV6-9 combines with J gene TRBJ2-7; no definite D call. Per the germline V gene, CDR1 is MNHGY and CDR2 is SVAAGI. The CDR3 consists of 16 residues. V was cut by 6 bases and J by 2 bases, with 20 bases left in between. CDR3 sequence reads: CASSFRGVVTTYEQYF. The CDR3 DNA sequence: TGTGCCAGCAGCTTTCGTGGTGTAGTAACAACCTACGAGCAGTACTTC.

This clonotype was seen many times. The chain carries TRBV2 and TRBJ1-1; D is possibly TRBD1 (5 bases). CDR3 length: 14 residues. V was trimmed by 7 bases and J by 4 bases, leaving 16 bases between them. Germline V gene lookup returns CDR1 SNHLY and CDR2 FYNNEI. CDR3 region: CASNTQVRSTEAFF. The CDR3 DNA follows: TGTGCCAGCAACACACAGGTCCGGAGCACTGAAGCTTTCTTT.

This clonotype was observed at least ten times. V is TRBV6-1 and J is TRBJ1-5; TRBD1 is a possible D gene (5 bases). There are 13 residues in the CDR3. CDR1 is MNHNS, CDR2 SASEGT, per germline. Trimming left V 6 bases short and J 2 bases short, with 8 bases between. The CDR3 DNA reads as TGTGCCAGCAGCTCACAGGGCAATCAGCCCCAGCATTTT. Translation gives CASSSQGNQPQHF.

This clonotype came up many times. The V and J genes are TRBV27 and TRBJ2-5; 11 nucleotides agree with TRBD2. CDR3 size: 16 residues. Per the germline V gene, CDR1 is MNHEY and CDR2 is SMNVEV (reference sequence). V dropped 2 bases and J dropped 1; count of bases not matched to a gene: 3. Here the CDR3 DNA reads TGTGCCAGCAGTTTAGGTCTAGCGGGGGGCCAAGAGACCCAGTACTTC. It is translated as CASSLGLAGGQETQYF.

This clonotype occurred a few times. The chain carries TRBV29-1 and TRBJ1-2, with D uncertain. The germline CDR1 and CDR2 sequences are SQVTM and ANQGSEA. This CDR3 is built from 11 residues. V lost 4 bases to trimming and J lost 6 bases, with 9 bases between them. CDR3 nucleotide sequence: TGCAGCGTTGCGGGGTACAATGGCTACACCTTC. Translating it yields CSVAGYNGYTF.

This clonotype was recorded at least ten times. The chain couples TRBV11-2 to TRBJ1-3, with D perhaps TRBD1 (6 bases). The CDR3 is 14 amino acids. Germline assignment: CDR1 SGHAT and CDR2 FQNNGV. The germline V and J ends were trimmed by 3 bases and 1 base, with 7 bases remaining between them. CDR3 residues: CASSFDRSGNTIYF. The DNA for the CDR3 is TGTGCCAGCAGCTTTGACAGGTCTGGAAACACCATATATTTT.

J is TRBJ2-2 and V is TRBV30; TRBD2 might be the D (7 bases). This CDR3 has 13 residues. Germline V gene data show CDR1 as GTSNPN and CDR2 as SVGIG (reference sequence). The V end lost 4 bases, the J end lost 4 bases, and 10 bases lay between the germline ends. The CDR3 protein is CAWTRGGTGELFF. DNA of the CDR3: TGTGCCTGGACTAGGGGGGGCACCGGGGAGCTGTTTTTT.

This clonotype was observed many times. The V and J genes are TRBV5-1 and TRBJ2-3, with D perhaps matching TRBD1 or TRBD2 (5 bases each). Trimming cost V 6 bases and J 1 base, with 18 bases left between them. CDR3 length equals 16 residues. CDR1 is SGHRS, CDR2 YFSETQ, per germline. CDR3 DNA: TGCGCCAGCAAAGCTTCCGGGGCCCCGGGCACAGATACGCAGTATTTT. This gives the protein CASKASGAPGTDTQYF.